The present entry profiles one T cell receptor beta chain with its context. Its antigen is still unknown. Each CDR3 protein is one row after TCRdb ran MiXCR on the RT-PCR reads. Of under 550,000 distinct CDR3 sequences detected, around 7.9% appear once; the ten largest clones hold about an eighth. This sample is part of a study of response to subunit inactivated influenza vaccine. The CDR3 has 15 amino acids. After removal of 3 bases from V and 2 bases from J, the junction contained 5 bases not matched to a gene. Germline V gives CDR1 LGHNA, CDR2 YNFKEQ. General study results and limits: Each seasonal influenza vaccination recruits few new T cells, the authors suggested.

Specimen: PBMCs from blood, collected around 25 months after vaccination. V usage is TRBV4-2 and J usage is TRBJ1-2, with TRBD1 matching over 8 bases. The source is a man aged 50 to 69 who received an inactivated influenza vaccine. CDR3 nucleotide sequence: TGTGCCAGCAGCCAGGACACAGGGGGAAACTATGGCTACACCTTC. Encoded protein: CASSQDTGGNYGYTF.